These 11 T cell receptor beta chains came from one sample sequenced in a study of beta chain features in type 1 diabetes. Expressed TCRB transcripts were sequenced, since all the RNA that had been isolated was reverse transcribed. TCRdb's copy holds only in-frame clones and misses some; the assay was immunoSEQ multiplex PCR. The sample shows a few hundred thousand clones, over 7.5% of them seen only once. Sequenced sample: naive CD4+ T cells from blood. Receptor source: a woman aged 18 to 35 in good health.

This clone has a handful of counts. The chain recombines TRBV6-5 with TRBJ1-1, with TRBD1 matching over 10 bases. Germline values: CDR1 MNHEY, CDR2 SVGAGI. There are 16 residues in the CDR3. The trim removed 2 bases at V and 4 bases at J, leaving 7 bases unmatched. CDR3 DNA: TGTGCCAGCAGTTACGGGACAGGGGTAATGGGCACTGAAGCTTTCTTT. Encoded protein: CASSYGTGVMGTEAFF.

This chain uses TRBV5-6 with TRBJ2-3, with 12 nucleotides matching TRBD1. Losses at the gene ends were 1 base for V and 1 base for J; bases not matched to a gene: 4. CDR3 length: 17 amino acids. Germline CDR1 SGHDT, CDR2 YYEEEE. CDR3 region: CASSLTGTGGRTDTQYF. CDR3 DNA: TGTGCCAGCAGCTTGACCGGGACAGGGGGCCGCACAGATACGCAGTATTTT. Combining the CDR3 with reference TRBV5-6 and TRBJ2-3 gives the whole variable domain DAGVTQSPTHLIKTRGQQVTLRCSPKSGHDTVSWYQQALGQGPQFIFQYYEEEERQRGNFPDRFSGHQFPNYSSELNVNALLLGDSALYLCASSLTGTGGRTDTQYFGPGTRLTVL.

This clone occurred many times. The chain links TRBV7-9 to TRBJ1-1; D is undetermined. The CDR3 covers 13 residues. Trimming shortened V by 3 bases and J by 1 base, and 6 bases separated the two germline ends. Germline assignment: CDR1 SEHNR and CDR2 FQNEAQ (reference sequence). CDR3 region: CASSFVQNTEAFF. The CDR3 nucleotides read TGTGCCAGCAGCTTCGTACAGAACACTGAAGCTTTCTTT.

This CDR3 reads CASSPRRGLAEETQYF. CDR3 bases: TGTGCCAGCTCACCACGGCGGGGACTAGCGGAAGAGACCCAGTACTTC. The genes are TRBV18 and TRBJ2-5; 11 nucleotides agree with TRBD2. The V gene end was trimmed by 1 base and the J gene end by 3 bases; junction bases not matched to a gene: 4. CDR1 KGHSH and CDR2 LQKENI come from the germline V gene. The CDR3 has 16 amino acids.

This chain uses TRBV5-8 with TRBJ2-2; TRBD2 agrees at 7 bases. Unmatched junction bases numbered 8, after V lost 2 bases and J lost 4 bases. CDR3 length: 16 residues. Germline V gene lookup returns CDR1 SGHTS and CDR2 YDEGEE. CDR3 protein: CASSFSGAPGTGELFF. The CDR3 bases are TGTGCCAGCAGCTTCAGCGGGGCCCCGGGCACCGGGGAGCTGTTTTTT.

J is TRBJ2-2 and V is TRBV19, with TRBD2 matching 12 bases. The V segment lost 7 bases and the J segment 6 bases; nucleotides outside the gene matches: 6. This CDR3 spans 15 amino acids. The germline CDR1 and CDR2 sequences are LNHDA and SQIVND (reference sequence). The CDR3: CASTLLAGGPGELFF. The CDR3 bases are TGTGCCAGTACTTTACTAGCGGGAGGTCCCGGGGAGCTGTTTTTT.

The sample holds a few counts of this clone. The chain uses TRBV25-1 and TRBJ2-1; TRBD2 agrees at 9 bases. Trimming removed 1 base from V and 7 bases from J; junction bases left unmatched: 11. Germline V gene sequence: CDR1 MGHDK, CDR2 SYGVNS. The CDR3 covers 17 residues. CDR3 amino acids: CASSEWVASGRRNEQFF. CDR3 DNA: TGTGCCAGCAGTGAATGGGTGGCGAGCGGGAGGAGGAATGAGCAGTTCTTC. Full variable domain (rest looked up from reference TRBV25-1 and TRBJ2-1): EADIYQTPRYLVIGTGKKITLECSQTMGHDKMYWYQQDPGMELHLIHYSYGVNSTEKGDLSSESTVSRIRTEHFPLTLESARPSHTSQYLCASSEWVASGRRNEQFFGPGTRLTVL.

This rearrangement joins TRBV9 to TRBJ1-2, with unresolved D. V was pared by 0 bases and J by 8 bases, with 11 bases between. The CDR3 is 13 amino acids. Germline V CDR1 and CDR2: SGDLS, YYNGEE. The CDR3 DNA reads TGTGCCAGCAGCGTAGATCAGGTGACCGGCTACACCTTC. This encodes CASSVDQVTGYTF.

Ten or more counts support this clone. The chain carries TRBV7-2 and TRBJ2-1, with 8 nucleotides matching TRBD1. This CDR3 contains 12 residues. Germline V CDR1 and CDR2: SGHTA, FQGNSA. The V segment lost 3 bases and the J segment 9 bases; nucleotides outside the gene matches: 1. The CDR3 nucleotides are TGTGCCAGCAGCTTTACAGGGGGTGAGCAGTTCTTC. Encoded protein: CASSFTGGEQFF.

In its sample, this clone was seen a few times. The chain couples TRBV27 to TRBJ2-7; TRBD2 agrees at 7 bases. The CDR3 runs 11 residues. V gave up 6 bases and J gave up 7 bases; unmatched junction bases: 3. Germline V lookup: CDR1 MNHEY, CDR2 SMNVEV (reference sequence). CDR3 in DNA: TGTGCCAGCAGGCTGGGAGGGGAGCAGTACTTC. Translating it yields CASRLGGEQYF.

This clone was detected a few times. V is TRBV19 and J is TRBJ1-6, with D unresolved. Trimming removed 5 bases at V and 6 bases at J, with 8 bases between. CDR3 length: 13 residues. CDR1 and CDR2 (germline): LNHDA, SQIVND (reference sequence). CDR3 in amino acids: CASSSKSNSPLHF. The CDR3 DNA is TGTGCCAGTAGTTCCAAGAGTAATTCACCCCTCCACTTT.